These 25 T cell receptor beta chains were all obtained from the same sample, sequenced in a study of cytomegalovirus exposure and HLA in healthy donors. The PCR had 60 Vbeta and 13 Jbeta primers. Data came from immunoSEQ multiplex PCR; TCRdb stores just in-frame clones and leaves some out. Among over 100,000 clones listed, approximately 74% were seen once. Sequencing used PBMCs. The receptors stem from a male donor in good health and CMV-seronegative.

This rearrangement joins TRBV4-3 to TRBJ2-1, with 7 bases lining up with TRBD1. Germline CDR1 LGHNA, CDR2 YSLEER. The CDR3 totals 15 residues. Losses at the gene ends were 2 bases for V and 6 bases for J; bases not matched to a gene: 7. CDR3 coding DNA: TGCGCCAGCAGCCAAACTCCCGGGACAGCCAATGAGCAGTTCTTC. Translating gives CASSQTPGTANEQFF.

The chain recombines TRBV29-1 with TRBJ1-1, with TRBD1 as a possible D gene (5 bases). V was shortened by 3 bases and J by 5 bases, with 13 bases between the two germline ends. The length of the CDR3 is 13 residues. Germline V gene sequence: CDR1 SQVTM, CDR2 ANQGSEA. The CDR3 coding sequence is TGCAGCGTTGATAGGGGTGGGTTGACTGAAGCTTTCTTT. Translated: CSVDRGGLTEAFF.

This clone has a handful of counts. The chain is built from TRBV6-5 and TRBJ2-1, with 10 bases fitting TRBD1. Germline trimming cut 8 bases from V and 4 bases from J; bases unmatched to any gene: 8. The germline CDR1 and CDR2 sequences are MNHEY and SVGAGI. The CDR3 covers 15 residues. In DNA form, the CDR3 reads TGTGCCAGCGGCTCAGACAGGGGGCTGTACAATGAGCAGTTCTTC. Protein sequence: CASGSDRGLYNEQFF.

The chain links TRBV7-3 to TRBJ1-1, with a possible D match to TRBD1 (5 bases). The CDR3 length is 13 residues. Germline V gene sequence: CDR1 SGHTA, CDR2 FQGTGA. Trimming pared 5 bases from V and 2 bases from J, leaving 9 bases between. The CDR3 spells CASSTGLNTEAFF. The CDR3 DNA reads TGTGCCAGCAGCACAGGTCTAAACACTGAAGCTTTCTTT.

This clone showed up just once. The CDR3 spells CASTPWARGSTNYGYTF. The CDR3 DNA follows: TGTGCCAGCACCCCTTGGGCCAGGGGCAGTACTAACTATGGCTACACCTTC. The rearrangement links TRBV28 to TRBJ1-2, with a possible D match to TRBD1 (6 bases). The CDR3 has 17 residues. Trimming shortened V by 7 bases and J by 0 bases, and 21 bases separated the two germline ends. Germline lookup yields CDR1 MDHEN and CDR2 SYDVKM.

This rearrangement joins TRBV5-1 to TRBJ2-3, with D perhaps matching TRBD1 (5 bases). CDR3 length equals 18 residues. V was cut by 0 bases and J by 8 bases, with 25 bases left in between. Germline V lookup: CDR1 SGHRS, CDR2 YFSETQ. The CDR3 spells CASSLESQGLSPGGTQYF. In DNA, the CDR3 is TGCGCCAGCAGCTTGGAGAGTCAGGGCCTATCTCCTGGTGGTACGCAGTATTTT.

With regard to this clone: Compared with germline, one end of the junction differs, possibly owing to a read error. The CDR3 region is CASSRDRVISSEQYF. As DNA, the CDR3 is TGTGCCAGCTCACGAGACAGGGTAATCTCCTCCGAGCAGTACTTC. The chain joins TRBV18 to TRBJ2-7; 7 positions match TRBD1. The CDR3 length is 15 residues. Germline assignment: CDR1 KGHSH and CDR2 LQKENI.

This chain joins TRBV6-1 and TRBJ1-2, with a possible D match to TRBD1 (6 bases). V lost 10 bases to trimming and J lost 2 bases, with 14 bases between them. CDR3 length: 13 residues. Per the germline V gene, CDR1 is MNHNS and CDR2 is SASEGT. The CDR3 nucleotides read TGTGCCACCCTCTGGGACACGAACTATGGCTACACCTTC. Protein sequence: CATLWDTNYGYTF.

About this clone itself: One end of the junction fails to match germline, which may point to a read error. The rearrangement links TRBV25-1 to TRBJ2-7; D might be TRBD1 (6 bases). The CDR3 sequence is 12 residues long. CDR1 and CDR2 from the germline V gene are MGHDK and SYGVNS. CDR3 nucleotides: TGTGTCAGCGGCCCAGGGGTCCACGAGCAGTACTTC. Its protein product is CVSGPGVHEQYF.

The gene calls are TRBV27 and TRBJ2-1; TRBD1 matches at 8 bases. Germline V gene sequence: CDR1 MNHEY, CDR2 SMNVEV (reference sequence). J gave up 12 bases and V 5 bases, and 6 bases lay outside the gene matches. The CDR3 extends over 12 amino acids. This chain's CDR3 is CASSPGQGRQFF. The CDR3 bases are TGTGCCAGCAGTCCTGGACAGGGCAGGCAGTTCTTC.

This clone has a handful of counts. The chain links TRBV4-1 to TRBJ2-7; D perhaps matches TRBD1 (5 bases). Trimming removed 4 bases from V and 3 bases from J, with 7 bases in between. Germline lookup yields CDR1 MGHRA and CDR2 YSYEKL. CDR3 length equals 12 residues. The CDR3 DNA reads TGCGCCAGCAGCCCCGACAGCTACGAGCAGTACTTC. This sequence encodes CASSPDSYEQYF.

The chain is built from TRBV27 and TRBJ2-5, with TRBD1 matching 10 bases. The J call is doubtful: the DNA matches TRBJ2-7 better. The germline CDR1 and CDR2 sequences are MNHEY and SMNVEV (reference sequence). The CDR3 runs 14 residues. The CDR3, as DNA: TGTGCCAGCAGTCCTAGGACAGGGGGGTTCGAGCAGTACTTC. Amino acid sequence: CASSPRTGGFEQYF.

The chain uses TRBV2 and TRBJ1-2; no clear D. Germline lookup yields CDR1 SNHLY and CDR2 FYNNEI. This CDR3 spans 12 amino acids. The V and J ends lost 5 bases and 8 bases respectively, with 12 bases between them. The CDR3 DNA reads as TGTGCCAGCAGTTCCTTTATGAGGGGCTACACCTTC. Amino acid sequence: CASSSFMRGYTF.

The chain recombines TRBV13 with TRBJ2-7; TRBD1 matches at 9 bases. CDR3 length equals 16 residues. CDR1 is PRHDT and CDR2 is FYEKMQ in the germline V gene (reference sequence). The V and J ends lost 6 bases and 0 bases, in that order; junction bases with no gene match: 9. The CDR3 is CASSLKGTGSSYEQYF. CDR3 bases: TGTGCCAGCAGTCTAAAAGGGACAGGGAGCTCCTACGAGCAGTACTTC.

The chain couples TRBV18 to TRBJ2-3; TRBD2 aligns across 13 bases. V trimming: 6 bases; J trimming: 1 base; junction bases outside the gene matches: 7. Germline CDR1 reads KGHSH; CDR2 reads LQKENI. This CDR3 region has 17 residues. The CDR3 DNA sequence: TGTGCCAGCTCGGGACTAGCGGGGAATGTACGCACAGATACGCAGTATTTT. Translating gives CASSGLAGNVRTDTQYF.

The chain is built from TRBV9 and TRBJ2-1; D is undetermined. Looked up from germline, CDR1 is SGDLS and CDR2 is YYNGEE. CDR3 length: 12 amino acids. V was clipped by 4 bases and J by 4 bases, with 6 bases between them. DNA for the CDR3: TGTGCCAGCAGCTCACAGTACAATGAGCAGTTCTTC. Amino acid sequence: CASSSQYNEQFF.

This sequence joins TRBV6-6 and TRBJ1-4; no clear D gene. V was trimmed by 0 bases and J by 0 bases, leaving 8 bases between them. The CDR3 is made up of 16 amino acids. CDR1 and CDR2 (germline): MNHNY, SVGAGI (reference sequence). CDR3 DNA sequence: TGTGCCAGCAGTTACTCGACGGGTTCAACTAATGAAAAACTGTTTTTT. Translating it yields CASSYSTGSTNEKLFF.

The chain uses TRBV28 and TRBJ2-1; 11 nucleotides align to TRBD2. In germline, CDR1 is MDHEN, CDR2 SYDVKM. Trimming removed 4 bases from V and 5 bases from J; junction bases left unmatched: 4. This CDR3 has 15 amino acids. CDR3 nucleotides: TGTGCCAGCAGTTCGGCGGGACTAGCGGACAATGAGCAGTTCTTC. It yields the protein CASSSAGLADNEQFF. Full variable domain (remainder filled in from reference TRBV28 and TRBJ2-1): DVKVTQSSRYLVKRTGEKVFLECVQDMDHENMFWYRQDPGLGLRLIYFSYDVKMKEKGDIPEGYSVSREKKERFSLILESASTNQTSMYLCASSSAGLADNEQFFGPGTRLTVL.

The V and J genes are TRBV6-5 and TRBJ2-5; D might be TRBD1 (5 bases). The CDR3 sequence is 14 residues long. V was shortened by 2 bases and J by 7 bases, with 14 bases between the two germline ends. Germline CDR1 and CDR2: MNHEY and SVGAGI. CDR3 loop: CASSYEPAQGTQYF. In nucleotides, the CDR3 is TGTGCCAGCAGTTACGAACCGGCCCAGGGGACCCAGTACTTC.

The V call is TRBV30, the J call TRBJ1-1; 7 bases match TRBD1. Germline V gene lookup returns CDR1 GTSNPN and CDR2 SVGIG (reference sequence). This CDR3 region has 14 residues. With V trimmed by 4 bases and J by 1 base, 6 bases remained unmatched. CDR3 in DNA: TGTGCCTGGAAAGCCCGGGACAGGAACACTGAAGCTTTCTTT. Amino acids: CAWKARDRNTEAFF.

The chain employs TRBV14 and TRBJ1-2; no definite D call. CDR1 and CDR2 (germline): SGHDN, FVKESK. The CDR3 loop spans 13 amino acids. The V gene lost 0 bases and the J gene lost 8 bases, with 10 bases spanning the gap. The CDR3 DNA reads TGTGCCAGCAGCCAAGACCTAAGAAAAGGCTACACCTTC. This translates into CASSQDLRKGYTF.

V usage is TRBV10-3 and J usage is TRBJ2-7, with D unresolved. V was shortened by 6 bases and J by 3 bases, with 9 bases between the two germline ends. This CDR3 is 12 amino acids long. Looked up from germline, CDR1 is ENHRY and CDR2 is SYGVKD. The CDR3 is CAISDTDYEQYF. As DNA, the CDR3 is TGTGCCATCAGCGATACAGACTACGAGCAGTACTTC.

This chain links TRBV2 with TRBJ2-3, with D possibly being TRBD2 (6 bases). CDR3 size: 15 residues. Trimming took off 6 bases at V and 0 bases at J, with 13 bases between the two ends. From germline, CDR1 is SNHLY and CDR2 FYNNEI. The CDR3 loop is CASRELAQSTDTQYF. CDR3 nucleotide sequence: TGTGCCAGCAGGGAGCTAGCGCAGAGCACAGATACGCAGTATTTT.

The chain carries TRBV15 and TRBJ1-5; no firm D call. Trimming left V 7 bases short and J 2 bases short, with 6 bases between. CDR1 LNHNV and CDR2 YYDKDF come from the germline V gene (reference sequence). The CDR3 consists of 12 residues. CDR3 bases: TGTGCCACCACCTATGGCAATCAGCCCCAGCATTTT. Its translation: CATTYGNQPQHF.

V is TRBV6-4 and J is TRBJ1-6; D call uncertain. CDR3 length: 12 residues. Per the germline V gene, CDR1 is MRHNA and CDR2 is SNTAGT. Trimming left V 4 bases short and J 7 bases short, with 5 bases between. The CDR3 DNA sequence: TGTGCCAGCAGTGCGGGAAATTCACCCCTCCACTTT. Its translation is CASSAGNSPLHF.